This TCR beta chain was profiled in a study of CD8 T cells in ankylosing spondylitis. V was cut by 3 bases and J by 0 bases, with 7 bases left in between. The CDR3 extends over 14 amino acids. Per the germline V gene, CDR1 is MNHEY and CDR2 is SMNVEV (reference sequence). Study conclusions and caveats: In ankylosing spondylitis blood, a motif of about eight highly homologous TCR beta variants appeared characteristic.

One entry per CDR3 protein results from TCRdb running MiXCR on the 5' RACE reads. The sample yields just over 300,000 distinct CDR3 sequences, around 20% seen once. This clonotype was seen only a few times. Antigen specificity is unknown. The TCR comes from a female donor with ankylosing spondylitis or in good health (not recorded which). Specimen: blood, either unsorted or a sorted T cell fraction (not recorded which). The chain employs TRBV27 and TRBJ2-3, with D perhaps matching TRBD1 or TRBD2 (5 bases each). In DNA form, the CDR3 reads TGTGCCAGCAGTTTTTGGGGGAGCACAGATACGCAGTATTTT. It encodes CASSFWGSTDTQYF.